The source of this T cell receptor (beta chain) is a study of control samples from healthy donors and cancer patients (dated by TCRdb to the early 2020s). Points on this clone: There is no known antigen for this receptor. There are no base qualities to consult, and no much larger clone falls within one base.

The library was built by means of the immunoSEQ multiplex PCR assay. The table comes from immuneACCESS by way of TCRdb, which keeps in-frame sequences with V and J called. Part of the clones is missing from these tables; in studies checked, under half for an unresolved V gene and the rest for unknown reasons. This sample lists about 71,000 clones; roughly 91% were detected once. The ten largest clones capture under 20% of the sample. From the cysteine through the phenylalanine, the CDR3 covers 13 amino acids. Just the 39-base CDR3 DNA is kept, in frame starting at base 1. CDR1 is given as KGHDR and CDR2 as SFDVKD, both from the germline V gene. V is clipped by 9 bases and J by 4 bases, and the sequence between their germline boundaries is 15 bases long.

Sequencing was done on a sample of PBMCs. The sequence came from a man aged 55 to 69 with lung cancer. The V and J genes are TRBV24-1 and TRBJ2-7; TRBD2 is a possible D gene, resting on 5 matching bases. The sequenced DNA: TGTGCCACCCTGAGGGCCTCCCGTTACGAGCAGTACTTC. This codes for CATLRASRYEQYF.